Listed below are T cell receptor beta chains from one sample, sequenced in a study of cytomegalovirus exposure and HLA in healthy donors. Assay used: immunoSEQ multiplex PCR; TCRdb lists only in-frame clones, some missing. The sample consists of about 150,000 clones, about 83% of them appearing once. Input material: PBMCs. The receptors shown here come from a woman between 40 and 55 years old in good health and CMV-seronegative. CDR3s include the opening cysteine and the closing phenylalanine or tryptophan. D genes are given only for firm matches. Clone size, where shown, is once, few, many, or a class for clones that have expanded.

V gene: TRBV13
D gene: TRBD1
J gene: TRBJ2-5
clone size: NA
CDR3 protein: CASSSDRVRETQYF
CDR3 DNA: TGTGCCAGCAGCTCGGACAGGGTGCGGGAGACCCAGTACTTC

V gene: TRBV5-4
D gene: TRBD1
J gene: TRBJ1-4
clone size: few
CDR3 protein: CASSLAKGAREKLFF
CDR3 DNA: TGTGCCAGCAGCTTGGCCAAGGGGGCTCGGGAAAAACTGTTTTTT

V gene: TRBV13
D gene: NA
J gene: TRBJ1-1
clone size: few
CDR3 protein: CASSSRTEWNTEAFF
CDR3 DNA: TGTGCCAGCAGCTCCAGAACAGAATGGAACACTGAAGCTTTCTTT

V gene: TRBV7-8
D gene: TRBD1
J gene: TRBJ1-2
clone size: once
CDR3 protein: CASSLTTGGGLYGYTF
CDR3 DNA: TGTGCCAGCAGCTTAACGACAGGGGGCGGACTCTATGGCTACACCTTC

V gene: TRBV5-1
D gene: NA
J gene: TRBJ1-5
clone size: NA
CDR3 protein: CASSFRERHF
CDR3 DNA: TGCGCCAGCAGCTTCCGGGAACGGCATTTT

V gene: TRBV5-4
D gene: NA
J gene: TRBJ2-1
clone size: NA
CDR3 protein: CASSHNRQNEQFF
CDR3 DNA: TGTGCCAGCAGCCACAATAGACAGAATGAGCAGTTCTTC

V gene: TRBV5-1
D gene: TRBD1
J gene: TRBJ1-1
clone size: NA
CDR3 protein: CASSPGQGATLDTEAFF
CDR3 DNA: TGCGCCAGCAGCCCGGGACAGGGGGCGACTCTCGACACTGAAGCTTTCTTT

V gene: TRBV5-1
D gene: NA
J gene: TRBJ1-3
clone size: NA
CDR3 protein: CASSLVRAGGNTIYF
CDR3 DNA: TGCGCCAGCAGCTTAGTTCGGGCGGGCGGAAACACCATATATTTT

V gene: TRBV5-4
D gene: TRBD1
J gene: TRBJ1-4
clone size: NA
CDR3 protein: CASSPQGASNEKLFF
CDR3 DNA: TGTGCCAGCAGTCCACAGGGGGCTTCTAATGAAAAACTGTTTTTT

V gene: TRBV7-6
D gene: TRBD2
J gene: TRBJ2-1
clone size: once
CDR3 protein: CASSRELAGLMWGEQFF
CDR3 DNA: TGTGCCAGCAGCCGTGAACTAGCGGGCCTCATGTGGGGAGAGCAGTTCTTC

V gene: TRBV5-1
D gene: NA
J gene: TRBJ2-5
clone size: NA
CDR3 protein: CASSLGAQETQYF
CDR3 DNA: TGCGCCAGCAGCTTGGGGGCACAAGAGACCCAGTACTTC

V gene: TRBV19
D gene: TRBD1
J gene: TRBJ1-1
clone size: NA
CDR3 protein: CATTMGQAEAFF
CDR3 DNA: TGTGCCACCACAATGGGACAGGCTGAAGCTTTCTTT

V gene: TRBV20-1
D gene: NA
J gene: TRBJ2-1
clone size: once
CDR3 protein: CSASSAHEQFF
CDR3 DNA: TGCAGTGCTAGCAGCGCCCATGAGCAGTTCTTC

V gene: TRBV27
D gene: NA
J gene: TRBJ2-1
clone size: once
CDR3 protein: CASSLSPRGAHHNEQFF
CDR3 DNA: TGTGCCAGCAGTTTATCACCCCGAGGAGCTCACCACAATGAGCAGTTCTTC

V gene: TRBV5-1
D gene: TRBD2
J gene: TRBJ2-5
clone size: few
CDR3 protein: CASSLSAGGQETQYF
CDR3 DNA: TGCGCCAGCAGCTTAAGCGCGGGAGGCCAAGAGACCCAGTACTTC

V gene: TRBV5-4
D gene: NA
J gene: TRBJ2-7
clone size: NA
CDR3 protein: CATEQGAGPYEQYF
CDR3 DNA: TGTGCCACAGAACAGGGAGCCGGCCCCTACGAGCAGTACTTC

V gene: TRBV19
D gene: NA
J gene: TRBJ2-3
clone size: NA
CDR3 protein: CASSKGVRVDTQYF
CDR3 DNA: TGTGCCAGTAGTAAGGGGGTGCGCGTAGATACGCAGTATTTT